The 8 T cell receptor beta chains reported below all come from one sample, sequenced in a study of shared clonotypes between healthy human individuals. Measured with immunoSEQ multiplex PCR; TCRdb has only the in-frame clones, and not every one. The repertoire holds about 2.1 million clones, with 90% to 95% as singletons. Terminally differentiated effector memory CD45RA+ cells were excluded by CCR7 positive selection of CD45RO-negative cells. Specimen: naive CD8+ T cells from PBMCs. The origin of the receptors is a man aged 18 to 30 in good health. Some clones in this sample may be carry-over from other donors' samples.

The rearrangement links TRBV28 to TRBJ1-1, with D unclear. The CDR3 length is 12 residues. CDR1 is MDHEN and CDR2 is SYDVKM in the germline V gene. V was cut by 9 bases and J by 1 base, with 9 bases left in between. The CDR3 coding sequence is TGTGCCAGTAAACTGAGGAACACTGAAGCTTTCTTT. Its translation: CASKLRNTEAFF.

The rearrangement uses TRBV27 and TRBJ2-3; D may be TRBD1 (5 bases). V gave up 2 bases and J gave up 6 bases, with 24 bases separating them. CDR3 length equals 18 residues. Germline loops: CDR1 MNHEY, CDR2 SMNVEV (reference sequence). The CDR3 region is CASSLRSSEGAFTDTQYF. Here the CDR3 DNA reads TGTGCCAGCAGTTTACGTTCAAGCGAAGGGGCGTTTACGGATACGCAGTATTTT.

V is TRBV29-1 and J is TRBJ2-7; D remains ambiguous. CDR3 length: 14 amino acids. In germline, CDR1 is SQVTM, CDR2 ANQGSEA. Trimming removed 4 bases from V and 3 bases from J, with 16 bases in between. The CDR3 nucleotides read TGCAGCGTTGCCCCACACGGAGTTTTCTACGAGCAGTACTTC. Amino acids: CSVAPHGVFYEQYF.

The chain links TRBV2 to TRBJ2-7; D possibly corresponds to TRBD2 (6 bases). Germline V lookup: CDR1 SNHLY, CDR2 FYNNEI. V shed 5 bases and J shed 3 bases, with 14 bases lying between them. CDR3 length: 14 amino acids. The CDR3 reads CASSPGVADYEQYF. The CDR3 region has the DNA TGTGCCAGCAGTCCCGGGGTAGCGGACTACGAGCAGTACTTC.

The chain is built from TRBV5-1 and TRBJ2-7, with 9 positions matching TRBD2. This CDR3 comprises 15 residues. The germline V gene encodes CDR1 SGHRS and CDR2 YFSETQ. The V gene end was trimmed by 3 bases and the J gene end by 3 bases; junction bases not matched to a gene: 7. CDR3 in DNA: TGCGCCAGCAGCTCCTGGGGCGGGAGGGACTACGAGCAGTACTTC. Its translation is CASSSWGGRDYEQYF.

The CDR3 protein is CASSEEGWDEKLFF. CDR3 bases: TGTGCCAGCAGCGAGGAGGGGTGGGATGAAAAACTGTTTTTT. This rearrangement joins TRBV28 to TRBJ1-4; maybe TRBD1 (5 bases). The V end lost 6 bases, the J end lost 6 bases, and 14 bases lay between the germline ends. The CDR3 has 14 amino acids. The germline V gene has CDR1 MDHEN and CDR2 SYDVKM.

The rearrangement links TRBV7-9 to TRBJ2-7; 8 nucleotides line up with TRBD1. Trimming at V came to 5 bases and at J to 12 bases, leaving 15 bases not matched to a gene. This CDR3 spans 14 amino acids. Germline-derived CDR1 and CDR2 are SEHNR and FQNEAQ (reference sequence). CDR3 loop: CASSPVGTGEGWYF. The CDR3 region has the DNA TGTGCCAGCAGCCCTGTAGGGACAGGAGAGGGGTGGTACTTC.

This clone was counted once. The V and J genes are TRBV9 and TRBJ2-1; 11 bases match TRBD2. The CDR3 sequence is 13 residues long. V shed 4 bases and J 10 bases; nucleotides not matched to a gene: 4. The germline CDR1 and CDR2 sequences are SGDLS and YYNGEE. As DNA, the CDR3 is TGTGCCAGCAGCCTGGGACTAGCGGAGGAGCAGTTCTTC. Its translation: CASSLGLAEEQFF.